The entry that follows covers one TCR beta chain sequence. Antigen unknown. These data belong to a study of shared clonotypes between healthy human individuals. Study-wide results and caveats: The four-donor shared clonotypes exceeded non-shared clonotypes in generation probability, with non-shared ones scoring lower. Four donors held 5% to 5.5% of naive CD4 clonotypes in common.

Only CD45RO-negative cells positively selected for CCR7 counted as naive CD8 cells, so terminally differentiated effector memory CD45RA+ cells were excluded. Germline assignment: CDR1 SGHTS and CDR2 YDEGEE. The V end lost 1 base, the J end lost 4 bases, and 17 bases lay between the germline ends. This CDR3 region has 16 residues. For each subset, genomic DNA was distributed in equal portions over several immunoSEQ plates. Approximately 30,000 T cell genomes (about 210 ng DNA) went into each sorted-subset replicate. The repertoire was sequenced with immunoSEQ multiplex PCR; TCRdb's copy has only in-frame clones and lacks some. The sample includes around 2,100,000 clones, approximately 94% seen only once; the top ten take less than 1.5%.

What was sequenced was naive CD8+ T cells sorted from blood. This receptor was identified in a man between 18 and 35 years old in good health. This rearrangement joins TRBV5-8 to TRBJ2-5; D possibly corresponds to TRBD2 (6 bases). CDR3: CASSLPPLLAAETQYF. DNA of the CDR3: TGTGCCAGCAGCTTGCCTCCCTTACTAGCCGCAGAGACCCAGTACTTC.